These 21 T cell receptor beta chains were sequenced from one sample in a study of T cells in Graves' hyperthyroidism and ophthalmopathy. There were TCR beta CDR3 regions amplified from RNA transcripts. The primer set for the first-round RT-PCR of the TCR CDR3 was HTBI. TCRdb re-analysed the multiplex PCR reads in MiXCR, keeping a single row per CDR3 protein. The sample has 250,000 to 300,000 distinct CDR3 sequences; around 15% are singletons. Sequenced material: blood. All receptors come from a woman aged 40 to 49 with Graves' hyperthyroidism.

This clonotype was found many times. The rearrangement joins TRBV5-1 to TRBJ2-1; D assignment may be TRBD1 or TRBD2 (7 bases each). The CDR3 is 15 amino acids. From germline, CDR1 is SGHRS and CDR2 YFSETQ. Trimming removed 3 bases from V and 7 bases from J, with 17 bases in between. CDR3 sequence reads: CASSYSGGGLNEQFF. CDR3 coding DNA: TGCGCCAGCAGCTACTCAGGGGGGGGATTAAATGAGCAGTTCTTC.

This clonotype showed up many times. The rearrangement uses TRBV5-1 and TRBJ2-2; TRBD1 is a possible D gene (6 bases). Germline CDR1 and CDR2: SGHRS and YFSETQ. Trimming removed 2 bases from V and 9 bases from J, with 8 bases in between. The CDR3 contains 12 residues. CDR3 DNA sequence: TGCGCCAGCAGCTTCCGGGACAGGGAGCTGTTTTTT. This gives the protein CASSFRDRELFF.

The V call is TRBV12-3 or TRBV12-4, the J call TRBJ2-1; no firm D call. The CDR3 runs 13 residues. The V end lost 4 bases, the J end lost 4 bases, and 8 bases lay between the germline ends. CDR3 sequence reads: CASSSTPYNEQFF. The CDR3, as DNA: TGTGCCAGCAGTTCGACTCCGTACAATGAGCAGTTCTTC.

This clonotype was counted many times. The V and J genes are TRBV7-2 and TRBJ2-2; D uncertain. The CDR3 spans 13 residues. CDR1 and CDR2 from the germline V gene are SGHTA and FQGNSA. With 1 base removed from V and 13 bases from J, the gap between germline ends came to 13 bases. The CDR3 here is CASSLDRARRLFF. The DNA of the CDR3 is TGTGCCAGCAGCTTAGATAGGGCTCGACGGCTGTTTTTT.

CDR3 protein: CSALTSGTYNEQFF. In DNA, the CDR3 is TGCAGTGCTTTGACTAGCGGAACCTACAATGAGCAGTTCTTC. The chain couples TRBV20-1 to TRBJ2-1; 9 nucleotides line up with TRBD2. The CDR3 loop spans 14 amino acids. CDR1 and CDR2 from the germline V gene are DFQATT and SNEGSKA (reference sequence). The J segment lost 2 bases and the V segment lost 5 bases, leaving 4 bases of the junction unmatched.

The sample holds many counts of this clonotype. The gene calls are TRBV6-1 and TRBJ2-3; 10 nucleotides agree with TRBD2. CDR3 length: 13 amino acids. The V gene end was trimmed by 7 bases and the J gene end by 4 bases; junction bases not matched to a gene: 2. Per germline, CDR1 MNHNS and CDR2 SASEGT. CDR3 in amino acids: CASTSGRADTQYF. The CDR3 nucleotides read TGTGCCAGCACAAGCGGGAGGGCAGATACGCAGTATTTT.

A word on this clonotype: Mismatch with germline at one junction end may stem from a read error. This sequence joins TRBV2 and TRBJ2-7; D is uncertain. This CDR3 region has 15 residues. Germline lookup yields CDR1 SNHLY and CDR2 FYNNEI. The CDR3, as DNA: TGTGCCAGCAGTCAAGCGACGAATAAAGACTACGAGCAGTACTTC. Encoded protein: CASSQATNKDYEQYF.

This clonotype was seen only a few times. V and J are TRBV20-1 and TRBJ1-2; D remains ambiguous. V was pared by 0 bases and J by 1 base, with 0 bases between. Per the germline V gene, CDR1 is DFQATT and CDR2 is SNEGSKA (reference sequence). The CDR3 is 11 residues long. The chain's CDR3 is CSARDNYGYTF. The CDR3 nucleotides are TGCAGTGCTAGAGATAACTATGGCTACACCTTC.

This clonotype came up many times. The chain is built from TRBV20-1 and TRBJ1-5; the match to TRBD1 covers 9 bases. The CDR3 runs 14 residues. Germline V gene data show CDR1 as DFQATT and CDR2 as SNEGSKA (reference sequence). Trimming removed 3 bases from V and 3 bases from J; junction bases left unmatched: 3. CDR3 in DNA: TGCAGTGCTAGCCGGGACAGGGACAATCAGCCCCAGCATTTT. It codes for CSASRDRDNQPQHF.

This clonotype was found a few times. A read error may explain this, as a much larger clone is one base away. This chain joins TRBV11-2 and TRBJ1-3; no firm D call. Germline V gene sequence: CDR1 SGHAT, CDR2 FQNNGV. The CDR3 is 14 amino acids. Written as DNA, the CDR3 is TGTGCCTGCAGCTTAGATCTATTGGGAAACACCATATATTTT. Translating it yields CACSLDLLGNTIYF.

This clonotype has at least ten counts. J is TRBJ2-3 and V is TRBV2, with 10 bases matching TRBD1. The V gene's germline CDR1 is SNHLY and CDR2 FYNNEI. With V trimmed by 6 bases and J by 3 bases, 6 bases remained unmatched. The CDR3 covers 15 residues. The chain's CDR3 is CASSPRTGGTDTQYF. The CDR3 DNA follows: TGTGCCAGCAGCCCCAGGACAGGGGGGACAGATACGCAGTATTTT.

This clonotype has ten or more counts. The rearrangement links TRBV5-5 to TRBJ1-3; the D is unclear. The CDR3 covers 17 residues. V was shortened by 0 bases and J by 2 bases, with 15 bases between the two germline ends. Germline assignment: CDR1 SGHKS and CDR2 YYEKEE (reference sequence). CDR3 DNA sequence: TGTGCCAGCAGCTTGGCCGTTATCGTCGCCACTGGAAACACCATATATTTT. Translation gives CASSLAVIVATGNTIYF.

This clonotype was detected ten times or more. The chain recombines TRBV6-1 with TRBJ2-2; TRBD2 matches 9 bases. CDR3 length: 19 residues. The germline V gene encodes CDR1 MNHNS and CDR2 SASEGT. V lost 7 bases and J lost 5; bases outside the gene matches: 20. The CDR3 loop is CASTPLGEVAGVPTGELFF. CDR3 nucleotides: TGTGCCAGCACCCCATTGGGGGAAGTAGCGGGAGTTCCAACCGGGGAGCTGTTTTTT.

The V and J genes are TRBV6-2 or TRBV6-3 and TRBJ2-2; 10 bases are a match to TRBD1. The CDR3 runs to 14 residues. Trimming at V came to 8 bases and at J to 6 bases, leaving 6 bases not matched to a gene. Germline V lookup: CDR1 MNHEY, CDR2 SVGEGT. The CDR3 nucleotides read TGTGCCAGCCGAAGGACAGGGGGTTCCGGGGAGCTGTTTTTT. It encodes CASRRTGGSGELFF.

This clonotype was seen at least ten times. The chain recombines TRBV10-3 with TRBJ2-3, with D perhaps TRBD2 (6 bases). Germline lookup yields CDR1 ENHRY and CDR2 SYGVKD. CDR3 length: 13 amino acids. Trimming left V 2 bases short and J 8 bases short, with 11 bases between. This CDR3 reads CAISEEVGGTQYF. CDR3 in DNA: TGTGCCATCAGTGAGGAAGTGGGAGGTACGCAGTATTTT.

In its sample, this clonotype was seen many times. The V gene is TRBV14, the J gene TRBJ1-2; D remains unclear. The CDR3 totals 12 residues. Germline CDR1 is SGHDN and CDR2 is FVKESK. V lost 0 bases to trimming and J lost 9 bases, with 8 bases between them. The CDR3 DNA reads as TGTGCCAGCAGCCAAGATACTAGGAGCTACACCTTC. Protein sequence: CASSQDTRSYTF.

This clonotype was seen at least ten times. CDR3: CATSDSYLTGLTDTQYF. Written as DNA, the CDR3 is TGTGCCACCAGTGATTCCTACCTGACAGGGCTAACAGATACGCAGTATTTT. The chain recombines TRBV24-1 with TRBJ2-3; TRBD1 aligns across 7 bases. J lost 3 bases, V lost 2 bases, and 10 bases had no gene match. The CDR3 totals 17 residues. From germline, CDR1 is KGHDR and CDR2 SFDVKD.

This clonotype was seen repeatedly, ten times or more. The J gene is TRBJ1-1, the V gene TRBV18; TRBD1 matches 7 bases. CDR3 size: 13 residues. V lost 6 bases and J lost 8; bases outside the gene matches: 9. Germline V lookup: CDR1 KGHSH, CDR2 LQKENI. CDR3 sequence: CASSPDRIAEAFF. Here the CDR3 DNA reads TGTGCCAGCTCTCCGGACAGGATAGCCGAAGCTTTCTTT.

This clonotype was observed at least ten times. The chain couples TRBV20-1 to TRBJ2-3; D not certain. This CDR3 region has 11 residues. CDR1 DFQATT and CDR2 SNEGSKA come from the germline V gene (reference sequence). V lost 6 bases, J lost 5 bases, and 9 bases lay in between. CDR3 coding DNA: TGCAGTGCCGTTGGGGTAGATACGCAGTATTTT. It yields the protein CSAVGVDTQYF.

This clonotype was observed at least ten times. This chain joins TRBV12-5 and TRBJ2-1; D is uncertain. Germline V gives CDR1 LGHNT, CDR2 FRNRAP. The CDR3 extends over 15 amino acids. V was shortened by 1 base and J by 6 bases, with 13 bases between the two germline ends. The DNA for the CDR3 is TGTGCTAGTGGTTTGGGACCGCAGCTCGGCAATGAGCAGTTCTTC. Its translation: CASGLGPQLGNEQFF.

V usage is TRBV19 and J usage is TRBJ1-5; 10 bases are a match to TRBD1. J was trimmed by 9 bases and V by 6 bases; bases with no gene match: 8. The CDR3 consists of 14 residues. Germline V CDR1 and CDR2: LNHDA, SQIVND (reference sequence). CDR3 amino acids: CASSADRGQGPQHF. The CDR3 DNA reads TGTGCCAGTAGCGCCGACAGGGGGCAAGGGCCCCAGCATTTT.